The next 9 T cell receptor beta chains were all read from a single sample in a study of cytomegalovirus exposure and HLA in healthy donors. Researchers ran the PCR with 60 Vbeta and 13 Jbeta primers. Using immunoSEQ multiplex PCR, the repertoire was profiled, and TCRdb retains in-frame clones only, with some absent. Of around 160,000 clones detected, 77% appear once; the ten largest clones hold 7.4%. Sequences were obtained from PBMCs. The receptors originated from a male donor in good health and CMV-seropositive.

The chain couples TRBV5-6 to TRBJ1-2; TRBD1 agrees at 7 bases. Germline V lookup: CDR1 SGHDT, CDR2 YYEEEE. The CDR3 is 12 amino acids. V lost 0 bases to trimming and J lost 8 bases; unmatched junction nucleotides: 1. CDR3 protein: CASSLGQGGYTF. CDR3 bases: TGTGCCAGCAGCTTGGGACAGGGCGGCTACACCTTC.

The genes are TRBV27 and TRBJ2-1, with TRBD2 identical over 8 bases. CDR3 length equals 15 residues. Germline-derived CDR1 and CDR2 are MNHEY and SMNVEV (reference sequence). V lost 5 bases, J lost 4 bases, and 7 bases stayed unmatched. In DNA form, the CDR3 reads TGTGCCAGCAGTCCCCGGCGGGGGGTTTACAATGAGCAGTTCTTC. Amino acid sequence: CASSPRRGVYNEQFF.

V and J are TRBV4-3 and TRBJ2-1; TRBD2 is a possible D gene (5 bases). The V gene's germline CDR1 is LGHNA and CDR2 YSLEER. The V end was cut by 0 bases, the J end by 4 bases, with 10 bases between. The CDR3 length is 15 residues. The CDR3 nucleotides read TGCGCCAGCAGCCAAGAGTTACTAGGTTACAATGAGCAGTTCTTC. Amino acids: CASSQELLGYNEQFF.

The chain carries TRBV5-1 and TRBJ2-7; no clear D gene. V lost 4 bases, J lost 5 bases, and 10 bases lay in between. The CDR3 has 12 residues. CDR1 is SGHRS, CDR2 YFSETQ, per germline. CDR3 DNA: TGCGCCAGCAGCCTTAGCAGTCACGAGCAGTACTTC. This sequence encodes CASSLSSHEQYF. The variable domain in full, with the rest retrieved from reference TRBV5-1 and TRBJ2-7, is KAGVTQTPRYLIKTRGQQVTLSCSPISGHRSVSWYQQTPGQGLQFLFEYFSETQRNKGNFPGRFSGRQFSNSRSEMNVSTLELGDSALYLCASSLSSHEQYFGPGTRLTVT.

A remark on this clone: One junction end disagrees with the germline gene, perhaps due to a read error. This chain joins TRBV6-1 and TRBJ1-5, with 10 positions matching TRBD1. This CDR3 comprises 12 residues. Germline V gene lookup returns CDR1 MNHNS and CDR2 SASEGT. CDR3 loop: CASSERGDRGYF. The CDR3 DNA is TGTGCCAGCAGTGAAAGGGGGGACAGGGGTTATTTT.

V and J are TRBV5-6 and TRBJ2-3; 7 bases fit TRBD2. Germline V CDR1 and CDR2: SGHDT, YYEEEE. The CDR3 is 16 amino acids. V lost 3 bases, J lost 4 bases, and 11 bases stayed unmatched. CDR3 DNA: TGTGCCAGCAGCTCCGGAGGGGAGGGCAGAGCAGATACGCAGTATTTT. It is translated as CASSSGGEGRADTQYF.

The chain has TRBV30 and TRBJ2-7, with TRBD2 as a possible D gene (5 bases). CDR1 is GTSNPN and CDR2 is SVGIG in the germline V gene (reference sequence). This CDR3 is 15 amino acids long. Trimming stripped 3 bases from V and 4 bases from J, with 19 bases between. The DNA of the CDR3 is TGTGCCTGGAGCGCCTTCAGTGGAGGTCTTTACGAGCAGTACTTC. Translated: CAWSAFSGGLYEQYF.

This rearrangement joins TRBV9 to TRBJ1-3; 7 nucleotides match TRBD1. CDR3 length: 15 amino acids. V lost 4 bases and J lost 0; bases outside the gene matches: 4. Germline V gene data show CDR1 as SGDLS and CDR2 as YYNGEE. CDR3 sequence reads: CASSHRDSSGNTIYF. The DNA of the CDR3 is TGTGCCAGCAGCCACCGGGACAGCTCTGGAAACACCATATATTTT.

The J gene is TRBJ2-2, the V gene TRBV7-9, with a tentative D call TRBD2 (5 bases). This CDR3 contains 16 residues. The V and J ends lost 5 bases and 2 bases respectively, with 15 bases between them. CDR1 is SEHNR and CDR2 is FQNEAQ in the germline V gene (reference sequence). The CDR3 protein is CASSPGETANTGELFF. CDR3 bases: TGTGCCAGCAGCCCCGGGGAGACGGCTAACACCGGGGAGCTGTTTTTT. Full variable domain (outside the CDR3, taken from reference TRBV7-9 and TRBJ2-2): DTGVSQNPRHKITKRGQNVTFRCDPISEHNRLYWYRQTLGQGPEFLTYFQNEAQLEKSRLLSDRFSAERPKGSFSTLEIQRTEQGDSAMYLCASSPGETANTGELFFGEGSRLTVL.